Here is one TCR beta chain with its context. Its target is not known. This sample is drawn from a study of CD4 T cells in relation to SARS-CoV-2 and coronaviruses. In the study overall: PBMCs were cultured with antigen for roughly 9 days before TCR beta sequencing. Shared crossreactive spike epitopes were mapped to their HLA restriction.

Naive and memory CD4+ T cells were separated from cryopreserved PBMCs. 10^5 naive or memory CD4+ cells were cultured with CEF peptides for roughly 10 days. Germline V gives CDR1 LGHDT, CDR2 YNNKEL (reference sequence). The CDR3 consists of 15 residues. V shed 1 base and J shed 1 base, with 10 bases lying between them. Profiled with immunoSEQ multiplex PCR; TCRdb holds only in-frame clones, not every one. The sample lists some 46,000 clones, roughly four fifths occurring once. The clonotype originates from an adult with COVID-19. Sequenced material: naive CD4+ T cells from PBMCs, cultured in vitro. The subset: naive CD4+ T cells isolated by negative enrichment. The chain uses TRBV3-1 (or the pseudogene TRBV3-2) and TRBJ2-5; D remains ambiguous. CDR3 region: CASSQAVAGQETQYF. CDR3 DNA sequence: TGTGCCAGCAGCCAAGCGGTGGCAGGCCAAGAGACCCAGTACTTC.